This T cell receptor (beta chain) was captured by sequencing in a study of blood T cell repertoires in COVID-19. The ends were cut back, 2 bases at V and 4 bases at J, with 6 bases in the middle. CDR3 length: 13 residues. Germline loops: CDR1 MDHEN, CDR2 SYDVKM. Here immunoSEQ multiplex PCR was the method, and the copy in TCRdb shows in-frame clones only, minus some. The sample yields about 160,000 clones, 85% to 90% seen once. The origin of this receptor is a woman in her 70s with COVID-19, enrolled during active disease. The rearrangement uses TRBV28 and TRBJ1-5; D possibly corresponds to TRBD1 (5 bases). The sequencing sample was made of peripheral blood. CDR3 region: CASSLNRNQPQHF. The CDR3 DNA sequence: TGTGCCAGCAGTTTAAACAGGAATCAGCCCCAGCATTTT.